This T cell receptor (beta chain) stems from a study of CD8 T cells in ankylosing spondylitis. TCRdb passed the 5' RACE reads through MiXCR, listing each CDR3 protein once. The sample lists roughly 170,000 distinct CDR3 sequences, just over 9.5% seen once, with over 12% in the top ten. Only a few counts were recorded for this clonotype. Trimming stripped 4 bases from V and 3 bases from J, with 17 bases between. Germline V gives CDR1 SGHDT, CDR2 YYEEEE. This CDR3 has 15 amino acids. Input material: blood, either unsorted or a sorted T cell fraction (not recorded which). This TCR was recovered from a female donor with ankylosing spondylitis or in good health (not recorded which). The V gene is TRBV5-6, the J gene TRBJ2-7, with a possible D match to TRBD2 (6 bases). The CDR3, as DNA: TGTGCCAGCAGCCCCTCGGAGGGACCGCACTACGAGCAGTACTTC. Encoded protein: CASSPSEGPHYEQYF.